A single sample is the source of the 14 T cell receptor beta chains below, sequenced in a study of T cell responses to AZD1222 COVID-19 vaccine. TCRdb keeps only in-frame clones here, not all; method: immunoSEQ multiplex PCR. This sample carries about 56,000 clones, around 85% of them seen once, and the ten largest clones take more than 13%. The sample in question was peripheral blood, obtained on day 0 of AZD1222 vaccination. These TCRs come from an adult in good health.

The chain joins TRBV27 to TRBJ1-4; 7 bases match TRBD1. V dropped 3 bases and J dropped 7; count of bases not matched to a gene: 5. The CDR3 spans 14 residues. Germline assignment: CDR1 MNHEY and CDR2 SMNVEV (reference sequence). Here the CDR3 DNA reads TGTGCCAGCAGTTTGATTCAGGGGGGTGAAAAACTGTTTTTT. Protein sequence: CASSLIQGGEKLFF.

Here the CDR3 DNA reads TGTGCCTGGGAGGCGCAGGGGGCTGGAAACACCATATATTTT. Encoded protein: CAWEAQGAGNTIYF. The V gene is TRBV30, the J gene TRBJ1-3; 7 bases are shared with TRBD1. Trimming took 5 bases from V and 2 from J; bases not matched to a gene: 6. The CDR3 is 14 residues long. Germline V gene lookup returns CDR1 GTSNPN and CDR2 SVGIG (reference sequence).

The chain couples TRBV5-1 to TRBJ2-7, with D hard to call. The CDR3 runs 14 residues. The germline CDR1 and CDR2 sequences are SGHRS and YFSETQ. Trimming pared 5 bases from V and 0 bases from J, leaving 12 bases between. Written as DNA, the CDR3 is TGCGCCAGCAGGACTTCTACGGGCTCCTACGAGCAGTACTTC. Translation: CASRTSTGSYEQYF.

This chain's CDR3 is CASSLGSSYNSPLHF. The CDR3 nucleotides are TGTGCCAGCAGTTTAGGGAGCTCCTATAATTCACCCCTCCACTTT. This chain connects TRBV27 to TRBJ1-6; D gene uncertain. CDR1 and CDR2 (germline): MNHEY, SMNVEV (reference sequence). The CDR3 contains 15 residues. V gave up 2 bases and J gave up 0 bases, with 5 bases separating them.

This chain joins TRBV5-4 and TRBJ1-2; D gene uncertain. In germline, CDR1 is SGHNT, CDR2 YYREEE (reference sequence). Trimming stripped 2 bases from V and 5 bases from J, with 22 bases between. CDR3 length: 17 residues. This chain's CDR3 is CASSFAEVSREWYGYTF. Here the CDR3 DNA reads TGTGCCAGCAGCTTCGCGGAAGTCTCTCGGGAGTGGTATGGCTACACCTTC.

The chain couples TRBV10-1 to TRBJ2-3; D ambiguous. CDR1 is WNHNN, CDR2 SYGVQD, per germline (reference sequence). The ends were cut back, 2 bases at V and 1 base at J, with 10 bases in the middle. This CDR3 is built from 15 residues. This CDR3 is CASSEKDPGTDTQYF. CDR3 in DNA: TGCGCCAGCAGTGAGAAAGATCCCGGCACAGATACGCAGTATTTT.

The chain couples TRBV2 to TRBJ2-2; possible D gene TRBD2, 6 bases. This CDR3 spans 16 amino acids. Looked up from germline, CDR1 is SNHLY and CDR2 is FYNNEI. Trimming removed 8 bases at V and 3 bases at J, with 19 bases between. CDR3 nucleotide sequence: TGTGCCAGCTTCGTAAACCGGGACTTAGACACCGGGGAGCTGTTTTTT. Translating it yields CASFVNRDLDTGELFF.

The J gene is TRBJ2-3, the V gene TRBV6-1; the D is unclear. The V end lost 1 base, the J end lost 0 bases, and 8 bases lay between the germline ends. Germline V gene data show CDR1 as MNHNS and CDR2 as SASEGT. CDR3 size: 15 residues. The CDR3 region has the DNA TGTGCCAGCAGTGAAGATGTCAGGAGCACAGATACGCAGTATTTT. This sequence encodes CASSEDVRSTDTQYF.

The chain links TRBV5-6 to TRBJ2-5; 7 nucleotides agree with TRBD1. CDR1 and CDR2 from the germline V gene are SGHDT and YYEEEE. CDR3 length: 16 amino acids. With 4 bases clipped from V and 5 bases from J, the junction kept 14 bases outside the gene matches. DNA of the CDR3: TGTGCCAGCAGCCTGGGACCGACAGGGTACTTGGAGACCCAGTACTTC. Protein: CASSLGPTGYLETQYF.

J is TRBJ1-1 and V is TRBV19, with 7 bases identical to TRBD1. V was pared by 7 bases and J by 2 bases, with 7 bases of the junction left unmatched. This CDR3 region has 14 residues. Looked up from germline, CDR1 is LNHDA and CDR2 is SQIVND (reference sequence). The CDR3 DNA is TGTGCCAGTACCAGCCAGGGGGGAAACACTGAAGCTTTCTTT. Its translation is CASTSQGGNTEAFF.

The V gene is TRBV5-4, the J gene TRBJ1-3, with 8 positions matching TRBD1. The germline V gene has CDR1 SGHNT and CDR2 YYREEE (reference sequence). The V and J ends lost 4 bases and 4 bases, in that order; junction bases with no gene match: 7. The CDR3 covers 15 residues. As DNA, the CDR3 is TGTGCCAGCAGCGCGGACAGGGTGGGAGGAAACACCATATATTTT. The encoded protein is CASSADRVGGNTIYF.

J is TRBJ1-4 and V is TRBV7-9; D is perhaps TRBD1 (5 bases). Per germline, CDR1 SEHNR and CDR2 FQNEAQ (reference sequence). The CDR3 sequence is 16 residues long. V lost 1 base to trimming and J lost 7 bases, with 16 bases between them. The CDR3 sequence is CASSLGVGGSAEKLFF. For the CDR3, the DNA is TGTGCCAGCAGCTTAGGGGTGGGGGGATCGGCTGAAAAACTGTTTTTT.

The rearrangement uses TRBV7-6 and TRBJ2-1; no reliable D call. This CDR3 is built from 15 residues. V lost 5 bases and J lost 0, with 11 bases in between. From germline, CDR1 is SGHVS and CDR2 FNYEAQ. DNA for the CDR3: TGTGCCAGCAGCCCCCGCTTTGGCTCCTACAATGAGCAGTTCTTC. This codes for CASSPRFGSYNEQFF.

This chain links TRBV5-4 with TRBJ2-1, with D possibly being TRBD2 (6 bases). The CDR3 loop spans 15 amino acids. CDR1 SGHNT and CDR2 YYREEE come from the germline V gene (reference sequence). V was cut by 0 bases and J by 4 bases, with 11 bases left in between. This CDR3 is CASSLVGSGYNEQFF. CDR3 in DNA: TGTGCCAGCAGCTTGGTCGGTAGCGGTTACAATGAGCAGTTCTTC.